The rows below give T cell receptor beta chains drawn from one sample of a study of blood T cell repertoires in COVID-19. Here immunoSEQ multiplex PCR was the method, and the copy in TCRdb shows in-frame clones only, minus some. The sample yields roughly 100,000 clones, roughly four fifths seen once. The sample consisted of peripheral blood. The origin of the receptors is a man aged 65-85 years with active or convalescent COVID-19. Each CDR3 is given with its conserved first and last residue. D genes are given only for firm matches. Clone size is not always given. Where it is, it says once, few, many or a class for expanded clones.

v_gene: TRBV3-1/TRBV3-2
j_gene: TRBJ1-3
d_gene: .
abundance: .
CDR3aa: CASSLRGSGNTIYF
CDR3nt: TGTGCCAGCAGCCTCAGGGGCTCTGGAAACACCATATATTTT

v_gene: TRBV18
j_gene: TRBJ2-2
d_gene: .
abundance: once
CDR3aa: CASSPAGVNTGELFF
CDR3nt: TGTGCCAGCTCACCGGCGGGTGTTAACACCGGGGAGCTGTTTTTT

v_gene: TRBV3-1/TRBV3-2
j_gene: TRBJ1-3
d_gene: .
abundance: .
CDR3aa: CASSERGSGNTIYF
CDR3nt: TGTGCCAGCAGCGAAAGGGGGTCGGGAAACACCATATATTTT

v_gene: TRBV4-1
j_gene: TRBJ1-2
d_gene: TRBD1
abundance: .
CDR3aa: CAGSQAGGAIYGYTF
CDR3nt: TGCGCCGGCAGCCAAGCAGGGGGCGCAATTTATGGCTACACCTTC

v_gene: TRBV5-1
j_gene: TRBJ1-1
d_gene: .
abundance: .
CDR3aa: CASSLAGWTDEAFF
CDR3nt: TGCGCCAGCAGCTTGGCCGGGTGGACAGATGAAGCTTTCTTT

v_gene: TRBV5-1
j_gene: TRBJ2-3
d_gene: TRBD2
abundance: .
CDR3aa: CASSSPSGARASTDTQYF
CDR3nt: TGCGCCAGCAGCTCCCCTAGCGGGGCTCGTGCTAGCACAGATACGCAGTATTTT

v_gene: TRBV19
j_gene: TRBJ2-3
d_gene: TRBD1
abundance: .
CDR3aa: CASSHRGSDTQYF
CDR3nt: TGTGCCAGTAGTCACAGGGGTTCAGATACGCAGTATTTT

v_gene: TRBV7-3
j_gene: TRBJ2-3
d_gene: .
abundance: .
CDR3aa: CASSAQGWSTDTQYF
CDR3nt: TGTGCCAGCAGCGCTCAGGGTTGGAGCACAGATACGCAGTATTTT

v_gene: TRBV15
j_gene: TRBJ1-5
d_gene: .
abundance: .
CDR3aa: CATSRTANSNQPQHF
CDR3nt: TGTGCCACCAGCAGGACAGCAAATAGCAATCAGCCCCAGCATTTT

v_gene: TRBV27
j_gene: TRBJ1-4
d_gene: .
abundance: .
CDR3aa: CASSLQGSNEKLFF
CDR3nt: TGTGCCAGCAGCCTACAGGGTTCTAATGAAAAACTGTTTTTT

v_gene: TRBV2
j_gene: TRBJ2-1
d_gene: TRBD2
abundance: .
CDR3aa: CASSSDLSGPSYNEQFF
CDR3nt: TGTGCCAGCAGCTCGGACCTTAGCGGGCCTTCCTACAATGAGCAGTTCTTC

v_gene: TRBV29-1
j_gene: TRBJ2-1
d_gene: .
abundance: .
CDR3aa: CSVDSYSYNEQFF
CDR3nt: TGCAGCGTTGACAGTTACTCCTACAATGAGCAGTTCTTC

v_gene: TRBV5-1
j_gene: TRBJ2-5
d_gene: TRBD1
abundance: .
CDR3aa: CASSLGTGRKETQYF
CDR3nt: TGCGCCAGCAGCTTGGGGACAGGGAGAAAAGAGACCCAGTACTTC

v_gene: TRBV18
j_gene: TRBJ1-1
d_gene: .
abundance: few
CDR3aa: CASSLNQRETEAFF
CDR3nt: TGTGCCAGCTCCCTCAATCAAAGAGAAACTGAAGCTTTCTTT

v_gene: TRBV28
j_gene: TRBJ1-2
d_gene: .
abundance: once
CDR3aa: CASSPPVGMGYTF
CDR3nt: TGTGCCAGCAGTCCTCCCGTTGGCATGGGCTACACCTTC

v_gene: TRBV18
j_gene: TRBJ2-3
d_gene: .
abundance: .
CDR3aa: CASSPLYSTDTQYF
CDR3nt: TGTGCCAGCTCACCACTGTATAGCACAGATACGCAGTATTTT

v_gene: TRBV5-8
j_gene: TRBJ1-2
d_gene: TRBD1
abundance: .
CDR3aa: CASSLTPGQDYGYTF
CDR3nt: TGTGCCAGCAGCTTGACCCCGGGACAGGACTATGGCTACACCTTC

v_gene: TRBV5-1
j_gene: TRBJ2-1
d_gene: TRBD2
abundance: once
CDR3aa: CASSLGLAGGSYNEQFF
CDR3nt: TGCGCCAGCAGCTTGGGTCTAGCGGGAGGATCCTACAATGAGCAGTTCTTC

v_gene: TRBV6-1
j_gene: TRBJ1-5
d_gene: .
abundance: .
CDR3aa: CASSEWPQPQHF
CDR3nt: TGTGCCAGCAGTGAATGGCCTCAGCCCCAGCATTTT

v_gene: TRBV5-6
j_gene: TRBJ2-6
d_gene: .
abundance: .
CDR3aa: CASSLGQAGVGANVLTF
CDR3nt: TGTGCCAGCAGCTTAGGGCAGGCCGGGGTTGGGGCCAACGTCCTGACTTTC

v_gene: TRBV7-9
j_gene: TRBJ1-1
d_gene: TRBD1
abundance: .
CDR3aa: CASSLGQGDTEAFF
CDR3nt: TGTGCCAGCAGCTTGGGACAGGGAGACACTGAAGCTTTCTTT

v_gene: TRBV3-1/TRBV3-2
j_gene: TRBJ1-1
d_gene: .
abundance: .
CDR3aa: CASSQGSGLEAFF
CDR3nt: TGTGCCAGCAGCCAAGGGTCTGGGCTTGAAGCTTTCTTT

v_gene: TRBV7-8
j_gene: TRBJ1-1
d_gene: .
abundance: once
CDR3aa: CASSLSGASTEAFF
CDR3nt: TGTGCCAGCAGCTTATCAGGGGCTAGCACTGAAGCTTTCTTT

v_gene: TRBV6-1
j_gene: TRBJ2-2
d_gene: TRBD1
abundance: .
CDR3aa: CASSGWTGGKYTGELFF
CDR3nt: TGTGCCAGCAGTGGTTGGACAGGGGGCAAGTACACCGGGGAGCTGTTTTTT

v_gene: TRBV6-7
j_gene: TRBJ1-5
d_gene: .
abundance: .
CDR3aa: CASSYWSVYQPQHF
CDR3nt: TGTGCCAGCAGTTACTGGTCAGTCTATCAGCCCCAGCATTTT

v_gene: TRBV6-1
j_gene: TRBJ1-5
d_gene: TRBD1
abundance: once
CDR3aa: CASSEMGGGTGRQHF
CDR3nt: TGTGCCAGCAGTGAAATGGGGGGTGGGACAGGGCGCCAGCATTTT

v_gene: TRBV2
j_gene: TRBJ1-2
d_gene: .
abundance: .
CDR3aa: CASSEGDKHGYTF
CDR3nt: TGTGCCAGCAGTGAGGGGGACAAGCATGGCTACACCTTC

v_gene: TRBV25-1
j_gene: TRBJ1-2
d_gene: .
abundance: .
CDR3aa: CASSGGTPPRGYTF
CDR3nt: TGTGCCAGCAGTGGGGGGACACCCCCCCGGGGCTACACCTTC

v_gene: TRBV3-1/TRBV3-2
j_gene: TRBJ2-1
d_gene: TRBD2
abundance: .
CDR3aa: CASSLVGSGRNEQFF
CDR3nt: TGTGCCAGCAGCCTGGTGGGGAGCGGGAGAAATGAGCAGTTCTTC

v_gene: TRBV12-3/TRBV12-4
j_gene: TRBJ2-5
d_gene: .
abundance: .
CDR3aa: CASSLSSYGTQYF
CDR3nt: TGTGCCAGCAGTTTATCCAGTTATGGGACCCAGTACTTC

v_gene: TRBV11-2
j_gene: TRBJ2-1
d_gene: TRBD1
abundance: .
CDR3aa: CASSSRQGVSYNEQFF
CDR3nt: TGTGCCAGCAGCTCCAGACAGGGGGTCTCCTACAATGAGCAGTTCTTC

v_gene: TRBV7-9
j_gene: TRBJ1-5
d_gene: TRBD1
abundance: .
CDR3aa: CASSRTGISQPQHF
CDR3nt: TGTGCCAGCAGCCGGACAGGGATTAGCCAGCCCCAGCATTTT

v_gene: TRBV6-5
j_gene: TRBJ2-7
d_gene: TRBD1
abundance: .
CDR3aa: CASRSGTVQHEQYF
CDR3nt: TGTGCCAGCAGGTCCGGGACAGTCCAACACGAGCAGTACTTC

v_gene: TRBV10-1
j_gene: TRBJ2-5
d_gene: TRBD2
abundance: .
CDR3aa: CASSPGTSGRAETQYF
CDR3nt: TGCGCCAGCAGTCCCGGGACTAGCGGGAGGGCGGAGACCCAGTACTTC

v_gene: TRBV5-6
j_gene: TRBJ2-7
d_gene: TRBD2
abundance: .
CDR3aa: CASSPGSGGDEQYF
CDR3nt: TGTGCCAGCAGCCCTGGTAGCGGGGGTGACGAGCAGTACTTC

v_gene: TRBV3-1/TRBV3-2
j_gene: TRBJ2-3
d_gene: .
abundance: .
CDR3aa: CASSSEDYGTDTQYF
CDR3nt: TGTGCCAGCAGTTCGGAAGACTATGGCACAGATACGCAGTATTTT

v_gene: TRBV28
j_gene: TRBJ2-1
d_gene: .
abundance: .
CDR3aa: CASRRESYNEQFF
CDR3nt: TGTGCCAGCAGGAGGGAGTCGTACAATGAGCAGTTCTTC

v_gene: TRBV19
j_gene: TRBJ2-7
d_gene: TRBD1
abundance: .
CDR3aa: CASSAGTGGSYEQYF
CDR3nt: TGTGCCAGTAGTGCCGGGACAGGGGGTTCCTACGAGCAGTACTTC

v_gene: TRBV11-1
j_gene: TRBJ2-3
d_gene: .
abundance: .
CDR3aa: CASSLAGVPDTQYF
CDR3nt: TGTGCCAGCAGCTTAGCGGGAGTCCCAGATACGCAGTATTTT

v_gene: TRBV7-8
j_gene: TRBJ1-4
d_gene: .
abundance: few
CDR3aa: CASQPLVQGILFF
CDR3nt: TGTGCCAGCCAACCCCTTGTCCAGGGGATACTGTTTTTT

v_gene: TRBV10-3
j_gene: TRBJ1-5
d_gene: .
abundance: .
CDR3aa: CAIRGQSNQPQHF
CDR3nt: TGTGCCATCAGGGGGCAGAGCAATCAGCCCCAGCATTTT

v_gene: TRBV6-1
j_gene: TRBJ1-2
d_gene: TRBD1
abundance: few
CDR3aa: CASSEARQGTSNYGYTF
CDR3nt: TGTGCCAGCAGTGAAGCCAGACAGGGGACGTCTAACTATGGCTACACCTTC

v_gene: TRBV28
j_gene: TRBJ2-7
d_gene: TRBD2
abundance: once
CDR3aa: CASSSTSGRSEQYF
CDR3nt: TGTGCCAGCAGCTCGACTAGCGGGAGGAGCGAGCAGTACTTC

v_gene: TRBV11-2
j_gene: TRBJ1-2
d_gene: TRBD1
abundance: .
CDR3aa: CASSSGGTGRSVYGYTF
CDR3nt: TGTGCCAGCAGCTCCGGAGGGACAGGGAGATCGGTCTACGGCTACACCTTC

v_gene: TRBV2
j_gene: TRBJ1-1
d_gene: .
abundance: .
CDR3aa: CASSEARRGEAFF
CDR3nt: TGTGCCAGCAGTGAAGCGCGGAGGGGTGAAGCTTTCTTT